The 4 T cell receptor beta chains reported below all come from one sample, sequenced in a study of CD8+ T cells in alopecia areata. TCR sequencing used cDNA made by reverse transcription of extracted RNA. Sequencing used immunoSEQ multiplex PCR; TCRdb keeps in-frame clones, though not all of them. The sample has 110,000 to 150,000 clones; around two thirds are singletons. Sequencing was performed on CD8+ T cells sorted from blood. These receptors were obtained from a human donor in good health.

The chain carries TRBV29-1 and TRBJ2-4, with 16 bases lining up with TRBD2. Trimming cost V 3 bases and J 6 bases; bases outside gene matches: 5. In germline, CDR1 is SQVTM, CDR2 ANQGSEA. CDR3 length: 16 residues. In DNA, the CDR3 is TGCAGCGTTGAGGGACTAGCGGGAGGGCCCGGAAACATTCAGTACTTC. Amino acids: CSVEGLAGGPGNIQYF.

The chain carries TRBV11-2 and TRBJ2-3; 9 positions agree with TRBD2. J gave up 4 bases and V 5 bases, and 10 bases lay outside the gene matches. Per germline, CDR1 SGHAT and CDR2 FQNNGV. CDR3 length equals 16 residues. The CDR3 DNA sequence: TGTGCCAGCAGCGAATCGGCGGGAGGGCCGGCAGATACGCAGTATTTT. This gives the protein CASSESAGGPADTQYF.

The chain links TRBV30 to TRBJ1-5, with D tentatively TRBD1 (5 bases). Germline lookup yields CDR1 GTSNPN and CDR2 SVGIG (reference sequence). V gave up 3 bases and J gave up 2 bases, with 20 bases separating them. The CDR3 is 17 amino acids. The CDR3 bases are TGTGCCTGGAGCCCAGGGACTTACAGGCGTGGCAATCAGCCCCAGCATTTT. Its protein is CAWSPGTYRRGNQPQHF. The full variable domain, completed using reference TRBV30 and TRBJ1-5, is SQTIHQWPATLVQPVGSPLSLECTVEGTSNPNLYWYRQAAGRGLQLLFYSVGIGQISSEVPQNLSASRPQDRQFILSSKKLLLSDSGFYLCAWSPGTYRRGNQPQHFGDGTRLSIL.

This clone has just a few counts. This chain connects TRBV4-1 to TRBJ1-2; the D is unclear. Germline V gene data show CDR1 as MGHRA and CDR2 as YSYEKL. This CDR3 has 15 amino acids. Trimming stripped 4 bases from V and 8 bases from J, with 20 bases between. In DNA, the CDR3 is TGCGCCAGCAGCCCTCTTGACGAGGGTTTCGGAGGCTACACCTTC. This translates into CASSPLDEGFGGYTF.